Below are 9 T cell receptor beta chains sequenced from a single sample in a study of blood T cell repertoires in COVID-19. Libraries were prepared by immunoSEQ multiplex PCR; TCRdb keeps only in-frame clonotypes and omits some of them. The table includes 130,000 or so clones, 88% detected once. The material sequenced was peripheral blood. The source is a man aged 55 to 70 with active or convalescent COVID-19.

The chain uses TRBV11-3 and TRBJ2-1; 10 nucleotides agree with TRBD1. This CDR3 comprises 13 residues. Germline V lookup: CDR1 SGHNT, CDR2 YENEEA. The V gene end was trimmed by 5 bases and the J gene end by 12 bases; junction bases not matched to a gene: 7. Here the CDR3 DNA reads TGTGCCAGCAGCCCGACAGGGGGCTGGAGGCAGTTCTTC. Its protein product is CASSPTGGWRQFF.

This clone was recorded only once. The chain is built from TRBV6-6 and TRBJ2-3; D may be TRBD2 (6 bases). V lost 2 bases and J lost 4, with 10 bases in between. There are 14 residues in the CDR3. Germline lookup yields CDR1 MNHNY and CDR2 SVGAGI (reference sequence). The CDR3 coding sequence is TGTGCCAGCAGTTACGGCGGGAAGGCAGATACGCAGTATTTT. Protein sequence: CASSYGGKADTQYF.

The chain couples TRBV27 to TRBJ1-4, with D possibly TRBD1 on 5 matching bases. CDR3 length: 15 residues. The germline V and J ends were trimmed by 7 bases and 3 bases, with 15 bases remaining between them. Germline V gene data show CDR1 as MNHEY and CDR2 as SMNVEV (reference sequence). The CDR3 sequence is CASILIRASNEKLFF. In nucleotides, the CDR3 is TGTGCCAGCATCCTGATCAGGGCGTCTAATGAAAAACTGTTTTTT.

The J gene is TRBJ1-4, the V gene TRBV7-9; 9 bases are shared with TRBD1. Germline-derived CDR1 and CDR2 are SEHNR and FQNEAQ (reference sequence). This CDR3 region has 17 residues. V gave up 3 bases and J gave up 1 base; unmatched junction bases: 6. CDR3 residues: CASSFRDRAQTNEKLFF. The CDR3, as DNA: TGTGCCAGCAGCTTCCGGGACAGGGCCCAAACTAATGAAAAACTGTTTTTT.

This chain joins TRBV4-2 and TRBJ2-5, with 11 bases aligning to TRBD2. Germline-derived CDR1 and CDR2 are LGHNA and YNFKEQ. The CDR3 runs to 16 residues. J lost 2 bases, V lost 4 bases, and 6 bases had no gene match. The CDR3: CASSPGTSGWQETQYF. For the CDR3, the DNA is TGTGCCAGCAGCCCCGGGACTAGCGGATGGCAAGAGACCCAGTACTTC.

This chain's CDR3 is CASSRDTQYF. The DNA for the CDR3 is TGTGCCAGCAGTCGAGATACGCAGTATTTT. This chain joins TRBV28 and TRBJ2-3; D unclear. Germline CDR1 reads MDHEN; CDR2 reads SYDVKM. Trimming removed 5 bases at V and 5 bases at J, with 2 bases between. This CDR3 is built from 10 residues.

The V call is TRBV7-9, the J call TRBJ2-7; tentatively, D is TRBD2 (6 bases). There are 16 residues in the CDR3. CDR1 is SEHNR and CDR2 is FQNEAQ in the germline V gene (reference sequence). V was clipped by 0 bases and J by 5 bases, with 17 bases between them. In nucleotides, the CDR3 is TGTGCCAGCAGCTTAGCGAAGGGCGGGGTCCCCCACGAGCAGTACTTC. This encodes CASSLAKGGVPHEQYF.

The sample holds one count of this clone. CDR3 DNA: TGTGCCAGCAGAACCAGACAGGGCTACGAGCAGTACTTC. Translation gives CASRTRQGYEQYF. The chain carries TRBV28 and TRBJ2-7, with 7 positions matching TRBD1. There are 13 residues in the CDR3. Germline V gives CDR1 MDHEN, CDR2 SYDVKM. J lost 3 bases, V lost 6 bases, and 5 bases had no gene match.

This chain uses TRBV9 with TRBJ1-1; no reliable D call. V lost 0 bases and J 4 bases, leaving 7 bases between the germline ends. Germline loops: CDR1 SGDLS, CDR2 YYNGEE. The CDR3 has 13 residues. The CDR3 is CASSVEWSTEAFF. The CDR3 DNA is TGTGCCAGCAGCGTAGAGTGGAGCACTGAAGCTTTCTTT.